The TCR beta chain under discussion was sequenced for a study of glioma-infiltrating T cells. Study-wide findings and caveats: Gliomas, especially low-grade, showed above-expected tissue-blood divergence; non-neoplastic patients showed below. Only very few CDR3 sequences appeared in both tissue and blood.

Using RNA template, CDR3s of TCR alpha and beta were amplified with iRepertoire arm-PCR. Input was roughly 100-450 ng of tissue mRNA or PBMC total RNA. TCRdb reprocessed the multiplex PCR reads with MiXCR, giving one entry per CDR3 protein. The sample has some 130,000 distinct CDR3 sequences, about 25% seen once. The table lists this clonotype with many counts. Antigen unknown. The CDR3 extends over 13 amino acids. Germline-derived CDR1 and CDR2 are SGHTA and FQGNSA. V lost 3 bases and J lost 4, with 9 bases in between. The sequenced material came from glioma tissue, nonneoplastic brain tissue, or PBMCs (not recorded which). The V gene is TRBV7-2, the J gene TRBJ1-1; unclear D gene. This sequence was found in a human donor with low-grade glioma or glioblastoma, undergoing nonglioma brain surgery, or in good health (not recorded which). For the CDR3, the DNA is TGTGCCAGCAGCTTCATGAGTCCCACTGAAGCTTTCTTT. Translated: CASSFMSPTEAFF.